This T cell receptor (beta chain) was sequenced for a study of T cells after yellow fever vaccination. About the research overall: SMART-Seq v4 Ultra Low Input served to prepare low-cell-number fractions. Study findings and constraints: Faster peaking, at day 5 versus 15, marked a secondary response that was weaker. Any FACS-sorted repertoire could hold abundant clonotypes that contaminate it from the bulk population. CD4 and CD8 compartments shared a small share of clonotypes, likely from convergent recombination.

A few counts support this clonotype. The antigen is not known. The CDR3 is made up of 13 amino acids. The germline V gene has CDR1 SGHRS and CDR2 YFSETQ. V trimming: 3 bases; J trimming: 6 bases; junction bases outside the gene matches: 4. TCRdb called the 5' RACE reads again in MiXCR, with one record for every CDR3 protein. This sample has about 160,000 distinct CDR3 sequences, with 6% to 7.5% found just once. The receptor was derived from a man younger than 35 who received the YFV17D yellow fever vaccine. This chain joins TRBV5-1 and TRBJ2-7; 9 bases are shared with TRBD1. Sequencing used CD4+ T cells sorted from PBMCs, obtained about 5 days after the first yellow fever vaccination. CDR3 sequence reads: CASSWGQGGEQYF. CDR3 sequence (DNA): TGCGCCAGCAGCTGGGGACAGGGAGGCGAGCAGTACTTC.